This T cell receptor beta chain was sequenced during a study of T cell responses to AZD1222 COVID-19 vaccine. General study findings and limits: Donor demographics were predominantly white British with a female majority; clonal diversity may be underestimated. Close to half of spike-specific TCRs reportedly recognize unmutated variant regions. Only a handful of individuals given AZD1222 were seropositive at baseline. The span of vaccine-associated CD4 TCRs extended across spike, with dominance at 160-218 and 743-854.

Germline V lookup: CDR1 MNHEY, CDR2 SVGAGI. V gave up 2 bases and J gave up 1 base, with 11 bases separating them. The CDR3 extends over 15 amino acids. Data came from immunoSEQ multiplex PCR; TCRdb stores just in-frame clones and leaves some out. The sample yields around 100,000 clones, 90% to 95% seen once. On this clone: Its target is not known.

The sample here was peripheral blood, taken on day 0 of AZD1222 vaccination. J is TRBJ1-1 and V is TRBV6-5; D perhaps matches TRBD1 (5 bases). This receptor was obtained from an adult in good health. This CDR3 is CASSYLAGGNTEAFF. The CDR3 DNA sequence: TGTGCCAGCAGTTACCTCGCCGGGGGGAACACTGAAGCTTTCTTT.